Following are 2 T cell receptor beta chains from one sample sequenced in a study of CD8+ T cells in alopecia areata. The treatment here: oral pan-JAK inhibitor, 5-10 mg twice daily. Isolated RNA was reverse transcribed into cDNA used as the sequencing template. Method: immunoSEQ multiplex PCR; TCRdb's copy keeps in-frame clones and lacks some. This sample carries 80,000 or so clones, roughly 70% of them seen once, and the ten largest clones take roughly a quarter. The sample in question was CD8+ T cells sorted from blood, obtained at week 24, from a patient treated with tofacitinib. The receptors were gathered from a human donor with alopecia areata.

This CDR3 reads CASSQGHPYEQYF. The DNA for the CDR3 is TGCGCCAGCAGCCAAGGACACCCCTACGAGCAGTACTTC. The chain combines TRBV4-1 with TRBJ2-7, with D uncertain. This CDR3 comprises 13 residues. Germline V lookup: CDR1 MGHRA, CDR2 YSYEKL. The V gene lost 1 base and the J gene lost 2 bases, with 6 bases spanning the gap.

V is TRBV27 and J is TRBJ1-4; D is undetermined. Trimming left V 10 bases short and J 3 bases short, with 15 bases between. CDR3 length: 14 residues. In germline, CDR1 is MNHEY, CDR2 SMNVEV (reference sequence). CDR3 loop: CATGPSGANEKLFF. DNA for the CDR3: TGTGCCACCGGACCCTCGGGCGCTAATGAAAAACTGTTTTTT.